These T cell receptor beta chains were read from a single sample in a study of CD4+ T cells in melanoma. Assay used: immunoSEQ multiplex PCR; TCRdb lists only in-frame clones, some missing. The data show approximately 7,400 clones, roughly 50% seen once. The sample consisted of cells from a culture (not recorded whether cultured in vitro). The source is a human donor with melanoma. Both conserved end residues are part of each CDR3. Each record gives: D gene, J gene, V gene, clone size, CDR3 protein, CDR3 DNA. A D gene is named only where the DNA matches it firmly. A clone size is listed for some rows: how often the clone was seen (once, few, many), or a class if it is expanded.

>.|TRBJ1-4|TRBV4-2|.
CASSPEGFNEKLFF
TGTGCCAGCAGCCCAGAGGGATTTAATGAAAAACTGTTTTTT
>.|TRBJ1-2|TRBV6-6|.
CASRGKEFHGYGYTF
TGTGCCAGTCGAGGAAAGGAATTTCACGGCTATGGCTACACCTTC
>.|TRBJ1-4|TRBV6-5|few
CASSYGQTREKLFF
TGTGCCAGCAGTTATGGACAGACTAGGGAAAAACTGTTTTTT
>.|TRBJ2-7|TRBV5-8|.
CASSLGFWTATYEQYF
TGTGCCAGCAGCTTGGGTTTCTGGACAGCCACCTACGAGCAGTACTTC
>TRBD1|TRBJ1-1|TRBV7-8|once
CASSFGTGTNTEAFF
TGTGCCAGCAGCTTCGGGACAGGGACGAACACTGAAGCTTTCTTT
>.|TRBJ2-2|TRBV2|medium-sized
CASKVLGAAGELFF
TGTGCCAGCAAGGTCTTGGGGGCAGCCGGGGAGCTGTTTTTT
>.|TRBJ2-3|TRBV6-5|.
CASRRPGAITDTQYF
TGTGCCAGCAGGCGACCGGGGGCGATCACAGATACGCAGTATTTT
>TRBD1|TRBJ2-7|TRBV5-4|.
CASSYRDSKSYEQYF
TGTGCCAGCAGCTACCGGGACAGCAAATCCTACGAGCAGTACTTC
>.|TRBJ2-5|TRBV7-8|.
CASSWGGEATQYF
TGTGCCAGCAGCTGGGGGGGCGAAGCGACCCAGTACTTC
>.|TRBJ2-1|TRBV29-1|.
CSAEGLQGPDSIEQFF
TGCAGCGCTGAGGGCTTGCAGGGGCCCGACTCTATTGAGCAGTTCTTC
>TRBD2|TRBJ2-3|TRBV11-2|few
CASSLGLAGLTDTQYF
TGTGCCAGCAGCTTAGGCCTAGCGGGGCTCACGGATACGCAGTATTTT
>.|TRBJ2-7|TRBV5-4|.
CASSLGPVASTGYEQYF
TGTGCCAGCAGCTTGGGCCCGGTCGCCTCCACCGGGTACGAGCAGTACTTC
>.|TRBJ2-7|TRBV7-8|few
CASSQIMGQREYF
TGTGCCAGCAGCCAAATTATGGGTCAGCGCGAGTACTTC
>.|TRBJ1-1|TRBV7-9|.
CAVSRGPNMNTEAFF
TGTGCCGTAAGCAGGGGCCCTAACATGAACACTGAAGCTTTCTTT
>.|TRBJ1-1|TRBV2|few
CASEIRGGGTEAFF
TGTGCCAGCGAAATTCGGGGCGGTGGCACTGAAGCTTTCTTT
>.|TRBJ1-1|TRBV2|.
CASSPPGVGLNTEAFF
TGTGCCAGCAGCCCCCCAGGGGTCGGATTGAACACTGAAGCTTTCTTT
>.|TRBJ1-5|TRBV19|once
CASSIRDTYSNQPQHF
TGTGCCAGTAGTATAAGGGACACATATAGCAATCAGCCCCAGCATTTT
>.|TRBJ2-2|TRBV7-6|.
CASTGGIEGDTGELFF
TGTGCCAGCACCGGTGGAATCGAAGGCGACACCGGGGAGCTGTTTTTT
>TRBD1|TRBJ1-3|TRBV5-1|.
CASNPGTGGNTIYF
TGCGCCAGCAATCCCGGGACAGGTGGAAACACCATATATTTT
>.|TRBJ1-3|TRBV18|few
CASSTGYGNTIYF
TGTGCCAGCTCAACAGGGTATGGAAACACCATATATTTT
>TRBD2|TRBJ2-2|TRBV30|few
CAWTTGTSGNTGELFF
TGTGCCTGGACCACCGGGACTAGCGGAAACACCGGGGAGCTGTTTTTT
>TRBD1|TRBJ1-1|TRBV29-1|.
CSVDRQGAAETEAFF
TGCAGCGTTGACCGACAGGGGGCAGCGGAAACTGAAGCTTTCTTT
>.|TRBJ2-1|TRBV7-8|few
CASSLQFLTYNEQFF
TGTGCCAGCAGCTTACAGTTTCTTACCTACAATGAGCAGTTCTTC
>TRBD1|TRBJ1-4|TRBV4-1|few
CASSKQGIGHEKLFF
TGCGCCAGCAGCAAACAGGGGATTGGGCATGAAAAACTGTTTTTT
>TRBD2|TRBJ2-3|TRBV5-1|.
CASSLWTSGGGTDTQYF
TGCGCCAGCAGCCTATGGACTAGCGGGGGCGGCACAGATACGCAGTATTTT
>.|TRBJ1-1|TRBV10-1|.
CASNWAVGTEAFF
TGCGCCAGCAATTGGGCCGTGGGCACTGAAGCTTTCTTT
>TRBD1|TRBJ1-2|TRBV7-6|.
CASSLNSFWAGGGDRGNYGYTF
TGTGCCAGCAGCTTAAATTCATTTTGGGCCGGCGGGGGGGACAGAGGGAACTATGGCTACACCTTC
>.|TRBJ1-2|TRBV13|.
CASSLTSRYGYTF
TGTGCCAGCAGCTTGACCAGCCGCTATGGCTACACCTTC
>.|TRBJ1-1|TRBV6-1|few
CASRWGRSSEAFF
TGTGCCAGCCGGTGGGGAAGGAGCTCTGAAGCTTTCTTT
>.|TRBJ1-1|TRBV4-1|few
CASSHLSREAPEAFF
TGCGCCAGCAGCCACCTCAGTCGGGAGGCCCCGGAAGCTTTCTTT
>.|TRBJ2-2|TRBV7-8|few
CASSPIGVLDEGELFF
TGTGCCAGCAGCCCAATAGGTGTCCTGGATGAAGGGGAGCTGTTTTTT
>TRBD1|TRBJ2-4|TRBV15|.
CATSRDLGQKNIQYF
TGTGCCACCAGCAGAGATCTGGGACAGAAAAACATTCAGTACTTC
>TRBD1|TRBJ1-6|TRBV6-6|medium-sized
CATKTGTNSPLHF
TGTGCCACCAAGACAGGGACCAATTCACCCCTCCACTTT
>TRBD2|TRBJ2-3|TRBV5-4|few
CASSLGAGVSTDTQYF
TGTGCCAGCAGCCTCGGAGCGGGGGTCAGCACAGATACGCAGTATTTT
>.|TRBJ1-4|TRBV27|.
CASSLMAGAEEKLFF
TGTGCCAGCAGTTTGATGGCAGGGGCTGAGGAAAAACTGTTTTTT
>.|TRBJ2-7|TRBV4-1|few
CASSQGPLTPYEQYF
TGCGCCAGCAGCCAAGGACCCCTCACTCCCTACGAGCAGTACTTC
>.|TRBJ2-5|TRBV25-1|few
CASSELGGRETQYF
TGTGCCAGCAGTGAATTGGGGGGCCGGGAGACCCAGTACTTC